The subject of this entry is one T cell receptor beta chain. Its antigen is currently unknown. Libraries were prepared by immunoSEQ multiplex PCR; TCRdb keeps only in-frame clonotypes and omits some of them. Among fewer than 30,000 clones, about 90% were seen once, and the ten largest hold about 7%. The CDR3 is made up of 15 amino acids. Looked up from germline, CDR1 is LNHDA and CDR2 is SQIVND (reference sequence). The V end was cut by 3 bases, the J end by 3 bases, with 15 bases between. Every one of the patients relapsed after autologous stem cell transplantation (brentuximab vedotin exposure was variable). CD8+ T cells were isolated from thawed PBMCs by magnetic negative selection. These data are taken from a study of PD-1 blockade in classical Hodgkin lymphoma. Notes on the study in general: A significant rise in TCR diversity was seen by C4D1 for CD4+ cells but not for CD8+ cells. Relative to healthy donors, newly diagnosed patients reportedly had lower baseline TCR diversity, which was reported as lower still in relapsed/refractory patients.

This clonotype originated in a human donor with classical Hodgkin lymphoma. The V call is TRBV19, the J call TRBJ2-7; perhaps TRBD2 as D (5 bases). The material sequenced was CD8+ T cells from blood, taken at baseline. This CDR3 reads CASSIAAAGVYEQYF. The CDR3 coding sequence is TGTGCCAGTAGTATTGCAGCAGCCGGGGTCTACGAGCAGTACTTC.